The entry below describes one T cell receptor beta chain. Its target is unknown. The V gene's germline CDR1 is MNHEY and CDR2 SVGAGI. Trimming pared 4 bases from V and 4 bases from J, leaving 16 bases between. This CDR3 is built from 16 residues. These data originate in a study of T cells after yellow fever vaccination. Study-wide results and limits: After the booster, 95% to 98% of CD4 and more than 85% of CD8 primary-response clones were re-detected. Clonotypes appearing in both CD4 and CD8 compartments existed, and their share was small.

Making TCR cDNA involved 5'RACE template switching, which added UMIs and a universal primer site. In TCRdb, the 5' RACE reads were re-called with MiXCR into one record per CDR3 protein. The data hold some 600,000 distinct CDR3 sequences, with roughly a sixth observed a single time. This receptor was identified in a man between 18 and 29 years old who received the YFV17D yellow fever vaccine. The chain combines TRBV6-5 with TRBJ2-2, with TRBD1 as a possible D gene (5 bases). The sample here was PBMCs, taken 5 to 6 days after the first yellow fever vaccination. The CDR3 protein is CASSLGMGQFTGELFF. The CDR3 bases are TGTGCCAGCAGTTTAGGGATGGGGCAGTTCACCGGGGAGCTGTTTTTT.